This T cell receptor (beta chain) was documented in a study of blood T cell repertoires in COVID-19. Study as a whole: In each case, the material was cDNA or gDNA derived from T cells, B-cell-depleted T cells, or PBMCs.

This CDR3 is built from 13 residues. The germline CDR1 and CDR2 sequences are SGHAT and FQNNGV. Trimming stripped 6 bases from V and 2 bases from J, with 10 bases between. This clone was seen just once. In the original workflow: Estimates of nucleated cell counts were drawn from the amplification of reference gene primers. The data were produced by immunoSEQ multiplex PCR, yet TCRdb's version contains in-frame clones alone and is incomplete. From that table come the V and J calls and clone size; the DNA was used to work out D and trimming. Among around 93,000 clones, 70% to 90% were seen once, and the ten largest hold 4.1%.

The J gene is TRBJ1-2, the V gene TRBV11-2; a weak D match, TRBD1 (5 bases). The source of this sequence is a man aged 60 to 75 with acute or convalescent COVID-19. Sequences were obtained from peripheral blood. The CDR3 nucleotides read TGTGCCAGCAGAGGACACTCGAACTATGGCTACACCTTC. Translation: CASRGHSNYGYTF. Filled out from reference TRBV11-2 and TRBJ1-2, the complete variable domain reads EAGVAQSPRYKIIEKRQSVAFWCNPISGHATLYWYQQILGQGPKLLIQFQNNGVVDDSQLPKDRFSAERLKGVDSTLKIQPAKLEDSAVYLCASRGHSNYGYTFGSGTRLTVV.